This T cell receptor (beta chain) was sequenced in a study of OX40 agonist ivuxolimab in advanced cancers. This clone was observed a few times. The antigen remains unidentified. Autoimmune disease history or systemic immunosuppression was exclusionary. Here immunoSEQ multiplex PCR was the method, and the copy in TCRdb shows in-frame clones only, minus some. Seen here are 60,000 to 90,000 clones, roughly 85% observed once, and the top ten hold about 0.75%. Broader study findings: Clones of CD4+ and CD8+ blood T cells grew by week 6 at doses of 0.1 to 3.0 mg/kg.

The CDR3 is made up of 16 amino acids. The germline V gene has CDR1 MNHNS and CDR2 SASEGT. Trimming cost V 0 bases and J 7 bases; bases outside gene matches: 8. The specimen was CD4+ or CD8+ T cells sorted from blood, collected in a trial of the OX40 agonist ivuxolimab. This sequence joins TRBV6-1 and TRBJ2-1; TRBD2 agrees at 8 bases. The sequence derives from an adult with an advanced solid tumor such as melanoma, head and neck, liver or kidney cancer. The CDR3 DNA sequence: TGTGCCAGCAGTGAAGCCCTAGCGGGCGAACGGAATGAGCAGTTCTTC. This gives the protein CASSEALAGERNEQFF.